The 27 T cell receptor beta chains reported below all come from one sample, sequenced in a study of untreated major depressive disorder. The study, taken as a whole, reports: Compared with controls, depressed patients showed more TRBV05-01 (Vbeta 5.1) usage in CD4+ T cells.

Antigens of these TCRs are unknown. Libraries were prepared by immunoSEQ multiplex PCR; TCRdb keeps only in-frame clonotypes and omits some of them. The table has approximately 24,000 clones, 91% seen once; the top ten hold roughly 0.72%. Material: CD4+ T cells from PBMCs. These receptors were taken from a woman in her 30s with major depressive disorder.

This chain connects TRBV7-9 to TRBJ2-1, with unresolved D. Germline V gene data show CDR1 as SEHNR and CDR2 as FQNEAQ (reference sequence). This CDR3 region has 15 residues. Trimming removed 6 bases from V and 5 bases from J, with 17 bases in between. The CDR3 DNA reads as TGTGCCAGCAGGACCCCCGGAGCTGGAAACAATGAGCAGTTCTTC. It translates to CASRTPGAGNNEQFF.

This clone was recorded a few times. The chain is built from TRBV2 and TRBJ1-5, with D possibly TRBD1 on 5 matching bases. Germline CDR1 SNHLY, CDR2 FYNNEI. Trimming took off 4 bases at V and 9 bases at J, with 19 bases between the two ends. CDR3 length: 15 residues. The CDR3 loop is CASSGSVSLQGPQHF. In DNA form, the CDR3 reads TGTGCCAGCAGTGGAAGCGTCTCCCTCCAGGGGCCCCAGCATTTT.

This clone was seen a single time. The V gene is TRBV29-1, the J gene TRBJ1-2; a possible D gene is TRBD1 (6 bases). V lost 7 bases and J lost 4, with 19 bases in between. Germline V gene sequence: CDR1 SQVTM, CDR2 ANQGSEA. The CDR3 runs to 14 residues. The CDR3 DNA sequence: TGCAGCGCCCAACCAACTACAGGGTCCTATGGCTACACCTTC. Residues: CSAQPTTGSYGYTF.

This chain uses TRBV4-3 with TRBJ2-2; no clear D. CDR1 and CDR2 from the germline V gene are LGHNA and YSLEER. The CDR3 spans 14 residues. Deletions cut 1 base from V and 6 bases from J, with 9 bases between. The CDR3 DNA follows: TGCGCCAGCAGCCAAGGAAGTGGCGCCGGGGAGCTGTTTTTT. This gives the protein CASSQGSGAGELFF.

This clone was counted once. The chain recombines TRBV21-1 with TRBJ1-6; the DNA was not compared with TRBD1, the D call given in the table. TRBV21-1 is an annotated pseudogene. The CDR3 has 14 amino acids. CDR3 in DNA: TGTGCCAGCAGCAAAGACAGGGGGCGATCACCCCTCCACTTT. It codes for CASSKDRGRSPLHF.

The chain couples TRBV19 to TRBJ2-3; the D is unclear. Between the trimmed V and J ends, which lost 4 bases and 1 base, there was a span of 3 bases. The germline gives CDR1 LNHDA, CDR2 SQIVND (reference sequence). CDR3 length equals 12 residues. As DNA, the CDR3 is TGTGCCAGTAGTACTCGCACAGATACGCAGTATTTT. Translation: CASSTRTDTQYF.

This chain connects TRBV7-3 to TRBJ1-1; D not certain. CDR3 length: 13 amino acids. Germline CDR1 SGHTA, CDR2 FQGTGA. Trimming removed 6 bases at V and 5 bases at J, with 13 bases between. CDR3 protein: CASSSYGSTEAFF. CDR3 in DNA: TGTGCCAGCAGTTCTTATGGAAGTACTGAAGCTTTCTTT.

The V call is TRBV7-2, the J call TRBJ1-2; 7 bases align to TRBD1. Per germline, CDR1 SGHTA and CDR2 FQGNSA. Trimming took 8 bases from V and 8 from J; bases not matched to a gene: 17. The CDR3 sequence is 15 residues long. As DNA, the CDR3 is TGTGCCAGCCCTACAGGGGCGGCCTTTGAATCCGGCTACACCTTC. Translated, it gives CASPTGAAFESGYTF. Full variable domain (rest looked up from reference TRBV7-2 and TRBJ1-2): GAGVSQSPSNKVTEKGKDVELRCDPISGHTALYWYRQSLGQGLEFLIYFQGNSAPDKSGLPSDRFSAERTGGSVSTLTIQRTQQEDSAVYLCASPTGAAFESGYTFGSGTRLTVV.

The chain carries TRBV9 and TRBJ1-6; 7 nucleotides line up with TRBD1. V lost 4 bases and J lost 10; bases outside the gene matches: 11. Germline lookup yields CDR1 SGDLS and CDR2 YYNGEE. The length of the CDR3 is 15 residues. This CDR3 reads CASSFNQGGGSPLHF. For the CDR3, the DNA is TGTGCCAGCAGCTTCAACCAGGGGGGCGGATCACCCCTCCACTTT.

The chain joins TRBV4-3 to TRBJ2-2; no definite D call. The V and J ends lost 1 base and 0 bases respectively, with 15 bases between them. The CDR3 sequence is 18 residues long. Germline lookup yields CDR1 LGHNA and CDR2 YSLEER. The CDR3 reads CASSQAPLQAANTGELFF. The DNA for the CDR3 is TGCGCCAGCAGCCAAGCCCCCTTGCAGGCCGCGAACACCGGGGAGCTGTTTTTT.

This sequence joins TRBV27 and TRBJ2-7; a weak D match, TRBD1 (5 bases). Germline CDR1 MNHEY, CDR2 SMNVEV (reference sequence). The V end was cut by 8 bases, the J end by 6 bases, with 14 bases between. The CDR3 is made up of 12 amino acids. The CDR3 DNA is TGTGCCAGCTCAAACCGCCAGGGCGAGCAGTACTTC. Its protein product is CASSNRQGEQYF.

The CDR3 sequence: CASRFVMEKLFF. The CDR3 DNA is TGTGCCAGCCGGTTCGTGATGGAAAAACTGTTTTTT. The chain recombines TRBV2 with TRBJ1-4, with D hard to call. Looked up from germline, CDR1 is SNHLY and CDR2 is FYNNEI. The CDR3 consists of 12 residues. The V end lost 8 bases, the J end lost 8 bases, and 12 bases lay between the germline ends.

V is TRBV29-1 and J is TRBJ2-1, with 11 positions matching TRBD1. Germline CDR1 reads SQVTM; CDR2 reads ANQGSEA. The CDR3 has 15 residues. J lost 5 bases, V lost 2 bases, and 5 bases had no gene match. The CDR3 region has the DNA TGCAGCGTTGAACCGCCGGGACAGGGGGACAATGAGCAGTTCTTC. Translating gives CSVEPPGQGDNEQFF.

The V call is TRBV25-1, the J call TRBJ2-5; no clear D gene. Between the trimmed V and J ends, which lost 4 bases and 0 bases, there was a span of 12 bases. Germline V gene lookup returns CDR1 MGHDK and CDR2 SYGVNS. This CDR3 has 15 residues. CDR3 residues: CASSAQRAYQETQYF. CDR3 coding DNA: TGTGCCAGCAGTGCCCAAAGGGCCTACCAAGAGACCCAGTACTTC.

DNA for the CDR3: TGTGCCAGCCCCTCCCCGATCTATGGCTACACCTTC. Translating gives CASPSPIYGYTF. The gene calls are TRBV6-1 and TRBJ1-2, with unresolved D. V lost 8 bases, J lost 4 bases, and 11 bases lay in between. This CDR3 comprises 12 residues. From germline, CDR1 is MNHNS and CDR2 SASEGT.

J is TRBJ2-3 and V is TRBV28; no clear D gene. The CDR3 is 18 amino acids. Trimming stripped 3 bases from V and 2 bases from J, with 21 bases between. Germline CDR1 MDHEN, CDR2 SYDVKM. The CDR3: CASSFGLGNSYFTDTQYF. The CDR3 nucleotides read TGTGCCAGCAGTTTTGGCCTCGGCAACAGTTACTTCACAGATACGCAGTATTTT.

V gene TRBV5-6 combines with J gene TRBJ2-7; unclear D gene. This CDR3 spans 14 amino acids. V dropped 3 bases and J dropped 0 bases, with 10 bases sitting between them. In germline, CDR1 is SGHDT, CDR2 YYEEEE. The CDR3 here is CASSSGPSSYEQYF. As DNA, the CDR3 is TGTGCCAGCAGCTCGGGTCCCAGCTCCTACGAGCAGTACTTC. The entire variable domain, with the rest obtained from reference TRBV5-6 and TRBJ2-7, is as follows: DAGVTQSPTHLIKTRGQQVTLRCSPKSGHDTVSWYQQALGQGPQFIFQYYEEEERQRGNFPDRFSGHQFPNYSSELNVNALLLGDSALYLCASSSGPSSYEQYFGPGTRLTVT.

This clone occurred once. The CDR3 DNA is TGCGCCAGCAGCTTTGGGGTCGAGGGGAATGAGCAGTTCTTC. Protein product: CASSFGVEGNEQFF. The chain couples TRBV5-1 to TRBJ2-1; D may match TRBD1 or TRBD2 (5 bases each). The CDR3 spans 14 residues. The V end lost 2 bases, the J end lost 7 bases, and 13 bases lay between the germline ends. Germline CDR1 and CDR2: SGHRS and YFSETQ. Variable domain in full (rest from reference TRBV5-1 and TRBJ2-1): KAGVTQTPRYLIKTRGQQVTLSCSPISGHRSVSWYQQTPGQGLQFLFEYFSETQRNKGNFPGRFSGRQFSNSRSEMNVSTLELGDSALYLCASSFGVEGNEQFFGPGTRLTVL.

The V gene is TRBV7-2, the J gene TRBJ1-2, with no clear D. The CDR3 is 14 amino acids. The germline V gene has CDR1 SGHTA and CDR2 FQGNSA. The V end lost 0 bases, the J end lost 4 bases, and 9 bases lay between the germline ends. The CDR3 sequence: CASSLAFQLYGYTF. The CDR3 DNA sequence: TGTGCCAGCAGCTTAGCCTTCCAGCTCTATGGCTACACCTTC.

J is TRBJ2-1 and V is TRBV7-2, with 11 bases aligning to TRBD2. Trimming cost V 2 bases and J 5 bases; bases outside gene matches: 5. CDR1 SGHTA and CDR2 FQGNSA come from the germline V gene. The CDR3 sequence is 16 residues long. The CDR3 DNA sequence: TGTGCCAGCAGCTTATTGTCGACTAGCGGGAACAATGAGCAGTTCTTC. Encoded protein: CASSLLSTSGNNEQFF.

This CDR3 is CASSLGPLGISSYEQYF. The DNA for the CDR3 is TGCGCCAGCAGCTTGGGCCCCCTTGGGATTTCATCCTACGAGCAGTACTTC. The gene calls are TRBV5-1 and TRBJ2-7; D is unresolved. The germline V gene encodes CDR1 SGHRS and CDR2 YFSETQ. Trimming stripped 0 bases from V and 1 base from J, with 17 bases between. The CDR3 totals 17 residues. The whole variable domain, remainder taken from reference TRBV5-1 and TRBJ2-7, is KAGVTQTPRYLIKTRGQQVTLSCSPISGHRSVSWYQQTPGQGLQFLFEYFSETQRNKGNFPGRFSGRQFSNSRSEMNVSTLELGDSALYLCASSLGPLGISSYEQYFGPGTRLTVT.

V gene TRBV2 combines with J gene TRBJ1-5, with 7 bases that match TRBD1. Germline CDR1 reads SNHLY; CDR2 reads FYNNEI. The CDR3 runs to 14 residues. Trimming at V came to 7 bases and at J to 10 bases, leaving 13 bases not matched to a gene. The CDR3 loop is CASKSGTVGQPQHF. The CDR3 DNA reads as TGTGCCAGCAAATCCGGGACAGTAGGCCAACCCCAGCATTTT.

V gene TRBV6-4 combines with J gene TRBJ2-2, with D unresolved. In germline, CDR1 is MRHNA, CDR2 SNTAGT. Trimming took off 3 bases at V and 6 bases at J, with 8 bases between the two ends. The CDR3 contains 13 residues. CDR3 coding DNA: TGTGCCAGCAGTGAATCCTCGTCCGGGGAGCTGTTTTTT. This sequence encodes CASSESSSGELFF.

This chain uses TRBV4-2 with TRBJ2-1; possibly TRBD1 for D (6 bases). The germline V and J ends were trimmed by 0 bases and 2 bases, with 14 bases remaining between them. Germline values: CDR1 LGHNA, CDR2 YNFKEQ. This CDR3 is 17 amino acids long. CDR3 sequence reads: CASSQDLARGAYNEQFF. CDR3 coding DNA: TGTGCCAGCAGCCAAGATCTAGCCAGGGGCGCCTACAATGAGCAGTTCTTC.

This sequence joins TRBV28 and TRBJ2-3; D remains ambiguous. The CDR3 is 12 residues long. Trimming took 3 bases from V and 11 from J, leaving 12 bases between them. The germline CDR1 and CDR2 sequences are MDHEN and SYDVKM. DNA for the CDR3: TGTGCCAGCAGTTTGCGAGGAGTTAGGCAGTATTTT. Translation gives CASSLRGVRQYF.

This chain joins TRBV11-3 and TRBJ2-1; D is undetermined. Trimming left V 1 base short and J 10 bases short, with 5 bases between. This CDR3 region has 11 residues. Germline V CDR1 and CDR2: SGHNT, YENEEA. CDR3 nucleotide sequence: TGTGCCAGCAGCTTAGTGGTCGAGCAGTTCTTC. Translating it yields CASSLVVEQFF.

The chain employs TRBV27 and TRBJ1-4; 8 bases fit TRBD1. There are 15 residues in the CDR3. V shed 5 bases and J 7 bases; nucleotides not matched to a gene: 9. The V gene's germline CDR1 is MNHEY and CDR2 SMNVEV (reference sequence). The CDR3 reads CASSPQGASSEKLFF. CDR3 bases: TGTGCCAGCAGTCCGCAGGGGGCGAGCAGTGAAAAACTGTTTTTT.